The 19 T cell receptor beta chains below all came from one sample that was sequenced in a study of cytomegalovirus exposure and HLA in healthy donors. With 60 Vbeta and 13 Jbeta primers, the PCR was carried out. Profiled with immunoSEQ multiplex PCR; TCRdb holds only in-frame clones, not every one. The table includes about 92,000 clones, around 82% detected once. Sequencing was carried out using PBMCs. Receptors originate from a young man in good health and CMV-seronegative.

The CDR3 region is CASSQNTGELFF. CDR3 in DNA: TGTGCCAGCAGTCAGAACACCGGGGAGCTGTTTTTT. The chain recombines TRBV27 with TRBJ2-2, with D hard to call. The CDR3 covers 12 residues. Germline CDR1 is MNHEY and CDR2 is SMNVEV (reference sequence). The V end was cut by 5 bases, the J end by 1 base, with 2 bases between.

The J gene is TRBJ2-4, the V gene TRBV5-1; D might be TRBD1 (6 bases). Trimming stripped 3 bases from V and 0 bases from J, with 7 bases between. The CDR3 extends over 14 amino acids. From germline, CDR1 is SGHRS and CDR2 YFSETQ. The CDR3 DNA reads as TGCGCCAGCAGCTCGACAGGAGCCAAAAACATTCAGTACTTC. Translated: CASSSTGAKNIQYF.

The J gene is TRBJ2-3, the V gene TRBV7-7; weak D call: TRBD2 (5 bases). Trimming took off 3 bases at V and 1 base at J, with 11 bases between the two ends. The V gene's germline CDR1 is SSHAT and CDR2 FNYEAQ (reference sequence). This CDR3 comprises 15 residues. The CDR3 reads CASSLAGVGTDTQYF. Written as DNA, the CDR3 is TGTGCCAGCAGCTTGGCCGGGGTTGGCACAGATACGCAGTATTTT.

The rearrangement joins TRBV19 to TRBJ1-1; 7 bases line up with TRBD1. This CDR3 is 17 amino acids long. Germline V gene sequence: CDR1 LNHDA, CDR2 SQIVND (reference sequence). V lost 3 bases and J lost 1; bases outside the gene matches: 11. This chain's CDR3 is CASSIPNRGPSNTEAFF. The CDR3 DNA follows: TGTGCCAGTAGTATCCCCAACAGGGGACCATCGAACACTGAAGCTTTCTTT.

The chain employs TRBV6-5 and TRBJ2-7, with TRBD1 matching over 7 bases. The V and J ends lost 6 bases and 4 bases, in that order; junction bases with no gene match: 12. Germline assignment: CDR1 MNHEY and CDR2 SVGAGI. The CDR3 extends over 15 amino acids. Written as DNA, the CDR3 is TGTGCCAGCAGCCAAGACAGGGACCGAGGGTACGAGCAGTACTTC. Translated: CASSQDRDRGYEQYF.

The gene calls are TRBV6-6 and TRBJ1-1; D may be TRBD1 (6 bases). The CDR3 runs 15 residues. In germline, CDR1 is MNHNY, CDR2 SVGAGI (reference sequence). V shed 5 bases and J shed 5 bases, with 18 bases lying between them. The CDR3 loop reads CASSLETGPWTEAFF. In DNA, the CDR3 is TGTGCCAGCAGTCTCGAGACAGGCCCTTGGACTGAAGCTTTCTTT.

In DNA form, the CDR3 reads TGCGCCAGCAGCGTCTACAGGGAGCCCTACAATGAGCAGTTCTTC. The encoded protein is CASSVYREPYNEQFF. The genes are TRBV5-1 and TRBJ2-1; a possible D gene is TRBD1 (6 bases). Trimming left V 4 bases short and J 2 bases short, with 13 bases between. Germline-derived CDR1 and CDR2 are SGHRS and YFSETQ. CDR3 length equals 15 residues.

CDR3 sequence reads: CASSGPGQRGTEAFF. For the CDR3, the DNA is TGCGCCAGCAGCGGTCCTGGACAGAGAGGCACTGAAGCTTTCTTT. The rearrangement links TRBV5-1 to TRBJ1-1; TRBD1 might be the D (6 bases). V lost 4 bases and J lost 4, with 17 bases in between. Germline CDR1 reads SGHRS; CDR2 reads YFSETQ. The CDR3 is 15 amino acids.

This clone showed up just a few times. The chain uses TRBV10-3 and TRBJ1-1; D not resolved. Germline CDR1 reads ENHRY; CDR2 reads SYGVKD. The V gene lost 2 bases and the J gene lost 3 bases, with 4 bases spanning the gap. The CDR3 totals 12 residues. This CDR3 is CAISELYTEAFF. The CDR3 DNA sequence: TGTGCCATCAGTGAGCTCTACACTGAAGCTTTCTTT.

This chain uses TRBV2 with TRBJ2-1; D is uncertain. Germline CDR1 reads SNHLY; CDR2 reads FYNNEI. CDR3 length equals 15 residues. V was trimmed by 5 bases and J by 0 bases, leaving 11 bases between them. CDR3 nucleotides: TGTGCCAGCAGTACTCACTTGAGCTCCTACAATGAGCAGTTCTTC. As protein: CASSTHLSSYNEQFF.

J is TRBJ2-7 and V is TRBV30, with 9 bases lining up with TRBD1. V dropped 2 bases and J dropped 2; count of bases not matched to a gene: 7. The CDR3 has 15 amino acids. Germline V gene lookup returns CDR1 GTSNPN and CDR2 SVGIG (reference sequence). The CDR3, as DNA: TGTGCCTGGAGTCCCGGACAGGGGACCCCCTACGAGCAGTACTTC. Encoded protein: CAWSPGQGTPYEQYF.

This clone was seen just once. The chain links TRBV30 to TRBJ2-5; no reliable D call. In germline, CDR1 is GTSNPN, CDR2 SVGIG (reference sequence). This CDR3 spans 13 amino acids. V was shortened by 1 base and J by 3 bases, with 9 bases between the two germline ends. Here the CDR3 reads CAWSAGSKETQYF. The CDR3, as DNA: TGTGCCTGGAGTGCCGGGTCTAAAGAGACCCAGTACTTC.

This clone has just one count. The V and J genes are TRBV7-3 and TRBJ1-1; the match to TRBD1 covers 10 bases. Germline CDR1 is SGHTA and CDR2 is FQGTGA. This CDR3 is 16 amino acids long. After removal of 4 bases from V and 4 bases from J, the junction contained 9 bases not matched to a gene. The CDR3 nucleotides are TGTGCCAGCAGCTCGGGGACAGGGGTTGTTCTCACTGAAGCTTTCTTT. Amino acid sequence: CASSSGTGVVLTEAFF.

The V gene is TRBV5-4, the J gene TRBJ2-7; 10 bases agree with TRBD1. The CDR3 consists of 14 residues. V was pared by 4 bases and J by 2 bases, with 3 bases of the junction left unmatched. Germline V gene data show CDR1 as SGHNT and CDR2 as YYREEE (reference sequence). The CDR3 DNA sequence: TGTGCCAGCAGCAAGGGACAGGGGACCTACGAGCAGTACTTC. Translating it yields CASSKGQGTYEQYF.

V gene TRBV10-3 combines with J gene TRBJ1-1; 9 bases are shared with TRBD1. Germline CDR1 ENHRY, CDR2 SYGVKD. The CDR3 length is 15 residues. Unmatched junction bases numbered 5, after V lost 5 bases and J lost 1 base. The DNA of the CDR3 is TGTGCCATCAGTCGGACAGGGGACGGGAACACTGAAGCTTTCTTT. Translating gives CAISRTGDGNTEAFF.

The chain has TRBV18 and TRBJ1-1, with unresolved D. The CDR3 spans 15 residues. Trimming stripped 3 bases from V and 0 bases from J, with 11 bases between. Germline loops: CDR1 KGHSH, CDR2 LQKENI. The CDR3 region is CASSPFGELNTEAFF. The DNA for the CDR3 is TGTGCCAGCTCACCTTTTGGGGAGTTGAACACTGAAGCTTTCTTT. Variable domain in full (rest from reference TRBV18 and TRBJ1-1): NAGVMQNPRHLVRRRGQEARLRCSPMKGHSHVYWYRQLPEEGLKFMVYLQKENIIDESGMPKERFSAEFPKEGPSILRIQQVVRGDSAAYFCASSPFGELNTEAFFGQGTRLTVV.

V is TRBV7-3 and J is TRBJ1-5; D may be TRBD1 (5 bases). Deletions cut 8 bases from V and 1 base from J, with 12 bases between. Germline CDR1 and CDR2: SGHTA and FQGTGA. The CDR3 consists of 14 residues. The CDR3 region has the DNA TGTGCCAGCTCCGGGGGATTCAGCAATCAGCCCCAGCATTTT. The encoded protein is CASSGGFSNQPQHF.

The rearrangement links TRBV5-4 to TRBJ1-1; D is perhaps TRBD1 (5 bases). V lost 5 bases and J 3 bases, leaving 14 bases between the germline ends. This CDR3 region has 14 residues. Germline CDR1 SGHNT, CDR2 YYREEE (reference sequence). CDR3 sequence reads: CASSSPDKYTEAFF. The CDR3 nucleotides read TGTGCCAGCAGTTCCCCGGACAAGTACACTGAAGCTTTCTTT.

Points on this clone: Its ends do not fully match the called genes, so a read error is possible. The chain couples TRBV7-9 to TRBJ2-3, with TRBD2 matching 12 bases. The CDR3 covers 12 residues. Per the germline V gene, CDR1 is SEHNR and CDR2 is FQNEAQ (reference sequence). The CDR3 region is CSSSHGLAGLYF. As DNA, the CDR3 is TGTTCCAGCAGCCACGGACTAGCGGGGCTGTATTTT.